The 26 T cell receptor beta chains below come from one sample, sequenced in a study of response to subunit inactivated influenza vaccine. TCRdb used MiXCR to reprocess the RT-PCR reads, holding one entry per CDR3 protein. The profile shows about 520,000 distinct CDR3 sequences, less than 7.5% of them singletons. Sequencing was performed on PBMCs from blood, taken less than 30 months after vaccination. The receptor set was obtained from a man aged 50 to 69 who received an inactivated influenza vaccine.

This clonotype turned up a few times. Written as DNA, the CDR3 is TGCAGCGTGGATCTTACAGATACGCAGTATTTT. This gives the protein CSVDLTDTQYF. This chain links TRBV29-1 with TRBJ2-3; D ambiguous. CDR1 and CDR2 from the germline V gene are SQVTM and ANQGSEA. Trimming took off 6 bases at V and 3 bases at J, with 7 bases between the two ends. The CDR3 sequence is 11 residues long.

A few counts support this clonotype. The chain couples TRBV5-1 to TRBJ2-3, with TRBD2 matching 10 bases. Germline V lookup: CDR1 SGHRS, CDR2 YFSETQ. The trim removed 4 bases at V and 2 bases at J, leaving 7 bases unmatched. The CDR3 spans 16 residues. CDR3 sequence (DNA): TGCGCCAGCAGCCAGGGGACTAGCGAAACCACAGATACGCAGTATTTT. It codes for CASSQGTSETTDTQYF.

This clonotype has ten or more counts. The chain uses TRBV3-1 and TRBJ2-5; 7 bases align to TRBD2. CDR1 and CDR2 (germline): LGHDT, YNNKEL (reference sequence). CDR3 size: 18 residues. V lost 1 base to trimming and J lost 0 bases; unmatched junction nucleotides: 11. CDR3 DNA sequence: TGTGCCAGCAGCCAAGCATGTAGTCCCCGGGGGGACCAAGAGACCCAGTACTTC. It is translated as CASSQACSPRGDQETQYF.

J is TRBJ2-3 and V is TRBV6-1; 9 bases are shared with TRBD2. The CDR3 loop spans 17 amino acids. The V segment lost 6 bases and the J segment 1 base; nucleotides outside the gene matches: 11. Germline V gene lookup returns CDR1 MNHNS and CDR2 SASEGT. Here the CDR3 reads CASRGGETSGRTDTQYF. CDR3 bases: TGTGCCAGCAGGGGGGGGGAGACTAGCGGTCGCACAGATACGCAGTATTTT.

This clonotype occurred many times. The chain carries TRBV28 and TRBJ2-4; 8 bases map to TRBD1. With V trimmed by 5 bases and J by 6 bases, 6 bases remained unmatched. The CDR3 sequence is 14 residues long. Germline loops: CDR1 MDHEN, CDR2 SYDVKM. CDR3 DNA sequence: TGTGCCAGCAGTGGAGACAGGGGCCGAAACATTCAGTACTTC. This sequence encodes CASSGDRGRNIQYF.

This clonotype was counted only a few times. The J gene is TRBJ1-1, the V gene TRBV14; no clear D gene. Per the germline V gene, CDR1 is SGHDN and CDR2 is FVKESK. The CDR3 has 12 residues. Trimming removed 3 bases at V and 4 bases at J, with 6 bases between. The CDR3, as DNA: TGTGCCAGCAGCCACTTAGGCACTGAAGCTTTCTTT. It is translated as CASSHLGTEAFF. Full variable domain (missing parts from reference TRBV14 and TRBJ1-1): EAGVTQFPSHSVIEKGQTVTLRCDPISGHDNLYWYRRVMGKEIKFLLHFVKESKQDESGMPNNRFLAERTGGTYSTLKVQPAELEDSGVYFCASSHLGTEAFFGQGTRLTVV.

This clonotype was seen a handful of times. This chain links TRBV11-2 with TRBJ2-5; no clear D gene. CDR3 length: 15 residues. Trimming took 1 base from V and 1 from J, leaving 10 bases between them. Germline V gene data show CDR1 as SGHAT and CDR2 as FQNNGV. The CDR3 DNA is TGTGCCAGCAGCTTAGGGCGGAACGTCCAAGAGACCCAGTACTTC. Protein sequence: CASSLGRNVQETQYF.

This clonotype was detected a few times. The chain has TRBV18 and TRBJ2-2; 7 bases align to TRBD1. Germline values: CDR1 KGHSH, CDR2 LQKENI. V shed 2 bases, J shed 6 bases, and the junction held 9 bases outside the gene matches. The CDR3 extends over 16 amino acids. CDR3 protein: CASSPTGAGISGELFF. The CDR3 region has the DNA TGTGCCAGCTCACCAACAGGGGCCGGGATTTCCGGGGAGCTGTTTTTT.

At least ten counts were recorded for this clonotype. V and J are TRBV28 and TRBJ1-2, with D hard to call. This CDR3 spans 12 amino acids. The V and J ends lost 5 bases and 5 bases respectively, with 9 bases between them. Germline CDR1 MDHEN, CDR2 SYDVKM. In nucleotides, the CDR3 is TGTGCCAGCAGTAAAATCCTTTATGGCTACACCTTC. Translating gives CASSKILYGYTF.

This clonotype showed up many times. The chain is built from TRBV3-1 and TRBJ2-1; D gene unclear. Trimming took off 0 bases at V and 9 bases at J, with 9 bases between the two ends. The germline gives CDR1 LGHDT, CDR2 YNNKEL (reference sequence). The length of the CDR3 is 13 residues. The CDR3 protein is CASSQDQDSEQFF. In nucleotides, the CDR3 is TGTGCCAGCAGCCAAGATCAGGATAGTGAGCAGTTCTTC.

There are a few counts of this clonotype. The chain has TRBV6-1 and TRBJ1-5, with D possibly TRBD1 on 6 matching bases. The V end lost 7 bases, the J end lost 7 bases, and 14 bases lay between the germline ends. Looked up from germline, CDR1 is MNHNS and CDR2 is SASEGT. The CDR3 is 13 residues long. In DNA, the CDR3 is TGTGCCAGCAAAAGGACAGCGGGACAGCCCCAGCATTTT. Encoded protein: CASKRTAGQPQHF.

This clonotype was seen only a few times. This rearrangement joins TRBV5-1 to TRBJ2-2, with D perhaps matching TRBD2 (7 bases). This CDR3 is 16 amino acids long. The germline CDR1 and CDR2 sequences are SGHRS and YFSETQ. Trimming removed 4 bases from V and 1 base from J, with 14 bases in between. The CDR3 is CASSLWGGQNTGELFF. Written as DNA, the CDR3 is TGCGCCAGCAGCCTCTGGGGGGGGCAGAACACCGGGGAGCTGTTTTTT.

This clonotype has at least ten counts. The chain employs TRBV6-1 and TRBJ1-1; D unclear. V was pared by 9 bases and J by 3 bases, with 14 bases between. The CDR3 runs 13 residues. Germline assignment: CDR1 MNHNS and CDR2 SASEGT. This chain's CDR3 is CASLFISDTEAFF. Written as DNA, the CDR3 is TGTGCCAGTCTTTTTATTTCGGACACTGAAGCTTTCTTT.

The CDR3, as DNA: TGTGCCAGCAGTGGTATGAAAAAAACTAGCGGAGCCGGACGTGAGACCCAGTACTTC. Translating gives CASSGMKKTSGAGRETQYF. The chain joins TRBV12-3 or TRBV12-4 to TRBJ2-5; 8 bases agree with TRBD2. The length of the CDR3 is 19 residues. J gave up 5 bases and V 5 bases, and 22 bases lay outside the gene matches.

This chain uses TRBV6-1 with TRBJ2-1; 8 bases align to TRBD2. The trim removed 5 bases at V and 7 bases at J, leaving 13 bases unmatched. Germline V CDR1 and CDR2: MNHNS, SASEGT. The CDR3 has 16 amino acids. CDR3 protein: CASSQQTSVLRNEQFF. CDR3 sequence (DNA): TGTGCCAGCAGTCAACAGACTAGCGTGTTGAGGAATGAGCAGTTCTTC.

This clonotype was seen many times. The J gene is TRBJ2-1, the V gene TRBV10-3, with 10 bases that match TRBD2. CDR1 ENHRY and CDR2 SYGVKD come from the germline V gene. Trimming at V came to 3 bases and at J to 5 bases, leaving 1 base not matched to a gene. CDR3 length: 14 amino acids. The CDR3 region has the DNA TGTGCCATCAGTGACACTAGCGGGGACAATGAGCAGTTCTTC. Its protein is CAISDTSGDNEQFF.

This chain connects TRBV29-1 to TRBJ2-3, with TRBD2 as a possible D gene (6 bases). The V gene's germline CDR1 is SQVTM and CDR2 ANQGSEA. The CDR3 totals 13 residues. V was trimmed by 6 bases and J by 6 bases, leaving 16 bases between them. CDR3 region: CSVPGLREDTQYF. Here the CDR3 DNA reads TGCAGCGTCCCGGGACTCCGTGAGGATACGCAGTATTTT.

V usage is TRBV29-1 and J usage is TRBJ2-5, with 10 bases fitting TRBD1. Germline lookup yields CDR1 SQVTM and CDR2 ANQGSEA. The CDR3 is 14 residues long. Trimming took 3 bases from V and 5 from J; bases not matched to a gene: 6. CDR3 sequence reads: CSVDGTGDGETQYF. In DNA, the CDR3 is TGCAGCGTTGATGGGACAGGGGACGGGGAGACCCAGTACTTC. Full variable domain (outside the CDR3, taken from reference TRBV29-1 and TRBJ2-5): SAVISQKPSRDICQRGTSLTIQCQVDSQVTMMFWYRQQPGQSLTLIATANQGSEATYESGFVIDKFPISRPNLTFSTLTVSNMSPEDSSIYLCSVDGTGDGETQYFGPGTRLLVL.

A few counts support this clonotype. The CDR3: CSAPLRAATQYF. CDR3 nucleotides: TGCAGTGCTCCTCTAAGGGCGGCGACCCAGTACTTC. This chain uses TRBV20-1 with TRBJ2-5; D uncertain. The V gene's germline CDR1 is DFQATT and CDR2 SNEGSKA (reference sequence). Between the trimmed V and J ends, which lost 5 bases and 7 bases, there was a span of 14 bases. The CDR3 length is 12 residues.

This chain connects TRBV29-1 to TRBJ1-4; TRBD1 matches at 10 bases. CDR3 length: 13 amino acids. V was pared by 7 bases and J by 8 bases, with 7 bases of the junction left unmatched. Germline assignment: CDR1 SQVTM and CDR2 ANQGSEA. CDR3 residues: CSANRDRGEKLFF. The CDR3 nucleotides read TGCAGCGCCAACCGGGACAGGGGAGAAAAACTGTTTTTT.

The CDR3 is CAISARGYEQYF. The CDR3 nucleotides read TGTGCCATCAGTGCCCGGGGCTACGAGCAGTACTTC. The chain joins TRBV10-3 to TRBJ2-7, with D tentatively TRBD2 (5 bases). The germline gives CDR1 ENHRY, CDR2 SYGVKD. The CDR3 length is 12 residues. V dropped 4 bases and J dropped 3 bases, with 7 bases sitting between them.

The genes are TRBV4-3 and TRBJ2-1, with TRBD2 identical over 8 bases. V trimming: 0 bases; J trimming: 6 bases; junction bases outside the gene matches: 10. This CDR3 spans 17 amino acids. CDR1 and CDR2 (germline): LGHNA, YSLEER. This chain's CDR3 is CASSQESGGITGNEQFF. The CDR3 DNA follows: TGCGCCAGCAGCCAAGAAAGCGGGGGCATTACGGGCAATGAGCAGTTCTTC.

This clonotype was detected ten times or more. The V and J genes are TRBV12-3 or TRBV12-4 and TRBJ1-2, with D perhaps matching TRBD1 (6 bases). The CDR3 loop spans 16 amino acids. Trimming cost V 5 bases and J 8 bases, with 24 bases left between them. CDR3 DNA sequence: TGTGCCAGCAGTAGCTACCCCGGGGACAAGGTTTTGGGCTACACCTTC. Translating it yields CASSSYPGDKVLGYTF.

This rearrangement joins TRBV6-1 to TRBJ2-7; 7 positions agree with TRBD1. Germline V gene data show CDR1 as MNHNS and CDR2 as SASEGT. The CDR3 length is 14 residues. The trim removed 1 base at V and 11 bases at J, leaving 11 bases unmatched. The CDR3 sequence: CASSEDPGQRLKYF. CDR3 nucleotide sequence: TGTGCCAGCAGTGAAGATCCGGGACAGAGGCTAAAGTACTTC.

This clonotype was recorded at least ten times. The chain employs TRBV19 and TRBJ1-6; TRBD1 might be the D (5 bases). Germline V gene data show CDR1 as LNHDA and CDR2 as SQIVND (reference sequence). The V gene lost 5 bases and the J gene lost 0 bases, with 8 bases spanning the gap. The CDR3 is made up of 15 amino acids. CDR3 loop: CASSSGGSYNSPLHF. The CDR3 DNA follows: TGTGCCAGTAGTTCGGGGGGCTCCTATAATTCACCCCTCCACTTT.

The chain carries TRBV11-2 and TRBJ2-1; 12 bases line up with TRBD2. Trimming cost V 3 bases and J 0 bases; bases outside gene matches: 9. The CDR3 covers 19 residues. CDR1 SGHAT and CDR2 FQNNGV come from the germline V gene. CDR3 residues: CASSFGTSGSSSSYNEQFF. CDR3 nucleotide sequence: TGTGCCAGCAGCTTCGGGACTAGCGGGTCATCGAGCTCCTACAATGAGCAGTTCTTC.